Listed here is a single T cell receptor beta chain. The data belong to a study of T cell changes during pregnancy in multiple sclerosis. Germline assignment: CDR1 MNHEY and CDR2 SVGAGI. This CDR3 has 13 residues. The V end was cut by 7 bases, the J end by 6 bases, with 12 bases between. Some clones are missing from TCRdb's copy, which holds only in-frame ones; the method was immunoSEQ multiplex PCR. The sample lists about 40,000 clones; roughly 90% were seen once. The J gene is TRBJ2-2, the V gene TRBV6-5; D call uncertain. The sample in question was CD8+ T cells from peripheral blood mononuclear cells, obtained in the third trimester of pregnancy. The receptor's source is a female donor with multiple sclerosis, enrolled in a pregnancy study. The CDR3 region has the DNA TGTGCCAGCACTTCGTCAGGATCCGGGGAGCTGTTTTTT. This translates into CASTSSGSGELFF.